This T cell receptor (beta chain) appears in the sequencing data of a study of OX40 agonist ivuxolimab in advanced cancers. Study overall: Intravenous ivuxolimab was administered to patients every 2 weeks at 0.01 to 10 mg/kg. The study's findings and limits: Normalized T-cell clonal expansion was also low in some nonresponders. Within 6 weeks, CD4+ and CD8+ blood T cells expanded clonally at 0.1 to 3.0 mg/kg.

Per germline, CDR1 SQVTM and CDR2 ANQGSEA. V lost 3 bases to trimming and J lost 4 bases, with 13 bases between them. This CDR3 comprises 14 residues. Notes on this clone: Its specificity is unknown.

The repertoire was sequenced with immunoSEQ multiplex PCR; TCRdb's copy has only in-frame clones and lacks some. The repertoire includes 5,500 to 7,500 clones, 84% of them detected once, and 26% sits in the top ten. Sequencing used CD4+ or CD8+ T cells sorted from blood, obtained in a trial of the OX40 agonist ivuxolimab. The chain couples TRBV29-1 to TRBJ2-1; D might be TRBD1 (6 bases). This TCR was recovered from an adult with an advanced solid tumor such as melanoma, head and neck, liver or kidney cancer. The CDR3 DNA follows: TGCAGCGTTGATAAGGGGGAAGTTTACAATGAGCAGTTCTTC. It yields the protein CSVDKGEVYNEQFF.